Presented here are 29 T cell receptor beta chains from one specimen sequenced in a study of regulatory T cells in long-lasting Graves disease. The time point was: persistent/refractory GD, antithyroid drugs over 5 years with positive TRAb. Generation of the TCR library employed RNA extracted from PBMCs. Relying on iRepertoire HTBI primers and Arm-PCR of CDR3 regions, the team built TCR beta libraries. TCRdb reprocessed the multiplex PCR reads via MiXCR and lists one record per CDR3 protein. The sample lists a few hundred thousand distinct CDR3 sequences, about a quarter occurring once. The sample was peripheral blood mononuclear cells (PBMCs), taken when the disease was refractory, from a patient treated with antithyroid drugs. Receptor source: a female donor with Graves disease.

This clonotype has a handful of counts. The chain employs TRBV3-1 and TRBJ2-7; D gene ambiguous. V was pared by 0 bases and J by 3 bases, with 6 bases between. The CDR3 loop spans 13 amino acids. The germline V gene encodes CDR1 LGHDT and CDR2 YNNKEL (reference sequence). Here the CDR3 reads CASSQDGGYEQYF. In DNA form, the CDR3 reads TGTGCCAGCAGCCAAGACGGCGGCTACGAGCAGTACTTC.

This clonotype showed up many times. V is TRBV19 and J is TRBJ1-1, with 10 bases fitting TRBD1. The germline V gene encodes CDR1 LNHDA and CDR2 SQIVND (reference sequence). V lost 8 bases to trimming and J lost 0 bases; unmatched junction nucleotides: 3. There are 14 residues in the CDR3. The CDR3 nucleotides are TGTGCCAGTGGGACAGGGGTGATGAACACTGAAGCTTTCTTT. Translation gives CASGTGVMNTEAFF.

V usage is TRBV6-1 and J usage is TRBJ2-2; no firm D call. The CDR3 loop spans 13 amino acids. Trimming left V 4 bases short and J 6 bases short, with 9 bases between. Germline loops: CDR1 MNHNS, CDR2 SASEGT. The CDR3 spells CASSAITPGELFF. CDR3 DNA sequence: TGTGCCAGCAGTGCCATCACCCCCGGGGAGCTGTTTTTT.

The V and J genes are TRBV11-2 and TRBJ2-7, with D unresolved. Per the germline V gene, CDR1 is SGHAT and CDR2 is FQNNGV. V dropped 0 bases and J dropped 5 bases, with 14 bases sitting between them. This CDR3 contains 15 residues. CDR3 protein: CASSLEVGSRDEQYF. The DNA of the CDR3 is TGTGCCAGCAGCTTAGAGGTGGGATCCCGGGACGAGCAGTACTTC.

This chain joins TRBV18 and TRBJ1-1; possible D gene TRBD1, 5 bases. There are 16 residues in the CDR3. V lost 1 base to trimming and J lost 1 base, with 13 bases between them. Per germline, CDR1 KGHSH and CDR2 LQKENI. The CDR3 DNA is TGTGCCAGCTCACCACAGTTGTCCAGGGAGAACACTGAAGCTTTCTTT. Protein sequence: CASSPQLSRENTEAFF.

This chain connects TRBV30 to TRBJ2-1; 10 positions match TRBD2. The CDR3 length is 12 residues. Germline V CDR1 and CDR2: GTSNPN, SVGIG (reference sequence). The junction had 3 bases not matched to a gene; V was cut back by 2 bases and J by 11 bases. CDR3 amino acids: CAWSQREGKQFF. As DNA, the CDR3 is TGTGCCTGGAGTCAGCGGGAGGGAAAGCAGTTCTTC.

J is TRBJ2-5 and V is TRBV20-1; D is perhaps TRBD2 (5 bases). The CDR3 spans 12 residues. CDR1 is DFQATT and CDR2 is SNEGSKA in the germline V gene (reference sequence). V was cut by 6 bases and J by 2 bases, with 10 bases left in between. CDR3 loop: CSATDYQETQYF. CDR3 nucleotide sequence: TGCAGTGCCACAGACTATCAAGAGACCCAGTACTTC.

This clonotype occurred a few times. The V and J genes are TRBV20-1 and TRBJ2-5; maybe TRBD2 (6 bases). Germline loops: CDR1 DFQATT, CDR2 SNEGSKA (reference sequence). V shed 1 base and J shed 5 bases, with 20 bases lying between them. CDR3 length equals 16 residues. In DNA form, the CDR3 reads TGCAGTGCTAGAGGACCGGGAGTGGGGGTGGGTGAGACCCAGTACTTC. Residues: CSARGPGVGVGETQYF.

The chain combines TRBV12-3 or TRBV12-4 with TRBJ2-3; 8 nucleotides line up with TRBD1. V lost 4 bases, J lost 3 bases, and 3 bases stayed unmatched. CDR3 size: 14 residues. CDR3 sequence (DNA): TGTGCCAGCAGTTCCAGGGGGCGAACAGATACGCAGTATTTT. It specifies CASSSRGRTDTQYF.

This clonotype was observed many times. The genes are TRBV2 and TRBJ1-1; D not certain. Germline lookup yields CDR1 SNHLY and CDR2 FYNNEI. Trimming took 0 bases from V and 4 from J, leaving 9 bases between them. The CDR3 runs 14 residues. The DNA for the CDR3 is TGTGCCAGCAGTGAAGCTCTGAGTCGCACTGAAGCTTTCTTT. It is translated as CASSEALSRTEAFF.

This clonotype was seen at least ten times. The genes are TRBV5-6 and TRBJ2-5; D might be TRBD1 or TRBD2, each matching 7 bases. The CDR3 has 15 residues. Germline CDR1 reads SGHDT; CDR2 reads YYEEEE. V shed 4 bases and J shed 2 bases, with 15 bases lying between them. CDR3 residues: CASSPQGGVQETQYF. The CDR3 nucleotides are TGTGCCAGCAGCCCCCAGGGGGGGGTTCAAGAGACCCAGTACTTC.

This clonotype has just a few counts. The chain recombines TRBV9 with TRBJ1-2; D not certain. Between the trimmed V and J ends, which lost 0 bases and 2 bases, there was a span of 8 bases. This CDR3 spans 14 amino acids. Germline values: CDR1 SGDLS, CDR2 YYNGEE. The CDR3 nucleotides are TGTGCCAGCAGCGTAGAATTCGGGAACTATGGCTACACCTTC. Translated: CASSVEFGNYGYTF.

CDR3 DNA: TGTGCCACCAGCAGTAGGACAGGGGAATTTGAGACCCAGTACTTC. This gives the protein CATSSRTGEFETQYF. J is TRBJ2-5 and V is TRBV15; 9 bases match TRBD1. Germline V gene lookup returns CDR1 LNHNV and CDR2 YYDKDF (reference sequence). J gave up 5 bases and V 3 bases, and 7 bases lay outside the gene matches. The CDR3 covers 15 residues. The full variable domain, completed using reference TRBV15 and TRBJ2-5, is DAMVIQNPRYQVTQFGKPVTLSCSQTLNHNVMYWYQQKSSQAPKLLFHYYDKDFNNEADTPDNFQSRRPNTSFCFLDIRSPGLGDTAMYLCATSSRTGEFETQYFGPGTRLLVL.

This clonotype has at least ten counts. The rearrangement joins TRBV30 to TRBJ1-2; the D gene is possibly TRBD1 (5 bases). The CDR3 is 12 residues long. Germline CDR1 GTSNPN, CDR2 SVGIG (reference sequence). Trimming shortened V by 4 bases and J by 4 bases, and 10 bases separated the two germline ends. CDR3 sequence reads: CAWTLGGYGYTF. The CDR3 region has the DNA TGTGCCTGGACCCTGGGGGGCTATGGCTACACCTTC.

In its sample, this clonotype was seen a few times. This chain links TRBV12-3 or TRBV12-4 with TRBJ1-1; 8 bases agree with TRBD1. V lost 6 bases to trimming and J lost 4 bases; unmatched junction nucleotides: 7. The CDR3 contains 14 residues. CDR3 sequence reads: CASSVQGAATEAFF. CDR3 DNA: TGTGCCAGCAGCGTTCAGGGGGCGGCCACTGAAGCTTTCTTT.

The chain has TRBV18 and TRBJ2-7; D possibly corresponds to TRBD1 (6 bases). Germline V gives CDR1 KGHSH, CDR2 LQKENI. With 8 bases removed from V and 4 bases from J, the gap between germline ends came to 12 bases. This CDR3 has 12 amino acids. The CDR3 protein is CASTTGMYEQYF. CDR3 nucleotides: TGTGCCAGCACAACAGGGATGTACGAGCAGTACTTC.

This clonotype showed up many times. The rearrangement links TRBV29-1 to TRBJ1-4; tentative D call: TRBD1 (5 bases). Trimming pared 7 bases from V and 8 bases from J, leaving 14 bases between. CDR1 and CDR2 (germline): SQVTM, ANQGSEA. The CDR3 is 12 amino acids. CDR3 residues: CSGGESWEKLFF. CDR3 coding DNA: TGCAGCGGGGGGGAAAGTTGGGAAAAACTGTTTTTT.

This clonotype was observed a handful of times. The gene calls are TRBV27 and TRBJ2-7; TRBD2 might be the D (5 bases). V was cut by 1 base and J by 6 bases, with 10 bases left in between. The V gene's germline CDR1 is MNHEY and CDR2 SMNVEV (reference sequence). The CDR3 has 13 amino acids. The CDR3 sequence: CASSLYEGGEQYF. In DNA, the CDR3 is TGTGCCAGCAGTTTATACGAGGGCGGCGAGCAGTACTTC.

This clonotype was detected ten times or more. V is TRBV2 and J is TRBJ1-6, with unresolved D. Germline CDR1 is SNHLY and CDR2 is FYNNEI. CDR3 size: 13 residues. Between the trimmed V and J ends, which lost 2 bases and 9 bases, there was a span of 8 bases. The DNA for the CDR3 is TGTGCCAGCAGTGAAATTCGGGGTTCACCCCTCCACTTT. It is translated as CASSEIRGSPLHF.

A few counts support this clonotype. CDR3 residues: CAIGGTTGRTGNTGELFF. As DNA, the CDR3 is TGTGCCATTGGGGGAACTACTGGACGAACTGGTAACACCGGGGAGCTGTTTTTT. The rearrangement joins TRBV7-9 to TRBJ2-2; D is tentatively TRBD1 or TRBD2 (5 bases each). Between the trimmed V and J ends, which lost 10 bases and 2 bases, there was a span of 26 bases. The CDR3 contains 18 residues. Germline loops: CDR1 SEHNR, CDR2 FQNEAQ (reference sequence).

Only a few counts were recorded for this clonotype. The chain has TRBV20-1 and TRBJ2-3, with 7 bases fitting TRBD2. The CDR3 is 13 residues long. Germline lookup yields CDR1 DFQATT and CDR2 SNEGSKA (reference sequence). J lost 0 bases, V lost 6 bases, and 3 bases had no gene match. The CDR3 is CSAGSGSTDTQYF. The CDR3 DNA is TGCAGTGCCGGTAGCGGGAGCACAGATACGCAGTATTTT.

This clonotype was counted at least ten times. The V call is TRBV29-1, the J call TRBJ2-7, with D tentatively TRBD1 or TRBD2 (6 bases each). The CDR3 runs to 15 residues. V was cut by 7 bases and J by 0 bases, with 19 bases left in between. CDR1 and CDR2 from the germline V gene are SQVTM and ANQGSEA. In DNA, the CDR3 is TGCAGCGCCCAAGGGGGACTGAAGAGCTCCTACGAGCAGTACTTC. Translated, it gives CSAQGGLKSSYEQYF.

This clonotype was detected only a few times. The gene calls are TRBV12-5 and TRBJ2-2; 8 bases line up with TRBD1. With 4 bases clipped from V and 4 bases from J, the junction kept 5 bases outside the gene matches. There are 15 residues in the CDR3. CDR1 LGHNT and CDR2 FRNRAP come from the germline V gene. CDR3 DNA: TGTGCTAGTGGTTCTCAGGGGGCATTCACCGGGGAGCTGTTTTTT. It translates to CASGSQGAFTGELFF.

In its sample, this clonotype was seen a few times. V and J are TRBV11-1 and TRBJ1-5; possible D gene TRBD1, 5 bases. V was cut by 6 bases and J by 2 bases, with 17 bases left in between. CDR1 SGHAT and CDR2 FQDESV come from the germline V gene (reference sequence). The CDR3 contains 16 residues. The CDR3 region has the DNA TGTGCCAGCAGAAAAGTGCGGGGCGCGGGCAATCAGCCCCAGCATTTT. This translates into CASRKVRGAGNQPQHF. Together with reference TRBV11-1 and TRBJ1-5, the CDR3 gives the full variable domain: EAEVAQSPRYKITEKSQAVAFWCDPISGHATLYWYRQILGQGPELLVQFQDESVVDDSQLPKDRFSAERLKGVDSTLKIQPAELGDSAMYLCASRKVRGAGNQPQHFGDGTRLSIL.

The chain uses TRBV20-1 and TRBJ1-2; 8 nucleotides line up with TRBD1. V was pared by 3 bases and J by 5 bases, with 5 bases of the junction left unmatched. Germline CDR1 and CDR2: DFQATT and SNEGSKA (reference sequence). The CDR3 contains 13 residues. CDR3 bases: TGCAGTGCTAGTCGTACAGGGGGATATGGCTACACCTTC. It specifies CSASRTGGYGYTF.

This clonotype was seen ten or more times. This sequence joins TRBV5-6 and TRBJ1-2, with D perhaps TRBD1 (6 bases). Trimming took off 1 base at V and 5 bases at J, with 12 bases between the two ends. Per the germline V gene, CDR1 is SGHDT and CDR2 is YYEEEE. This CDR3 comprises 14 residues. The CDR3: CASSLHGTRYGYTF. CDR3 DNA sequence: TGTGCCAGCAGCTTGCATGGGACACGGTATGGCTACACCTTC.

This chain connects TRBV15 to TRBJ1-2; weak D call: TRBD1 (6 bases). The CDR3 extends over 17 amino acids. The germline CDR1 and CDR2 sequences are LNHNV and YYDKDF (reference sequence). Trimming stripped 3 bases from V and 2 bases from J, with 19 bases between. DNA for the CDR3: TGTGCCACCAGCAGGGAACTTACCCTTGACAGGAACTATGGCTACACCTTC. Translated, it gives CATSRELTLDRNYGYTF. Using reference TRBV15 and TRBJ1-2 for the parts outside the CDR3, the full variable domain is DAMVIQNPRYQVTQFGKPVTLSCSQTLNHNVMYWYQQKSSQAPKLLFHYYDKDFNNEADTPDNFQSRRPNTSFCFLDIRSPGLGDTAMYLCATSRELTLDRNYGYTFGSGTRLTVV.

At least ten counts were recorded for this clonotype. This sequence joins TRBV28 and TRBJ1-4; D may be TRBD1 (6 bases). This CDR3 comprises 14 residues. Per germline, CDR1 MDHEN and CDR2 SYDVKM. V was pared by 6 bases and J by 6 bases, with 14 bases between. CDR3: CASRSPGAYEKLFF. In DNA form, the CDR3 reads TGTGCCAGCAGGTCCCCAGGGGCATATGAAAAACTGTTTTTT.

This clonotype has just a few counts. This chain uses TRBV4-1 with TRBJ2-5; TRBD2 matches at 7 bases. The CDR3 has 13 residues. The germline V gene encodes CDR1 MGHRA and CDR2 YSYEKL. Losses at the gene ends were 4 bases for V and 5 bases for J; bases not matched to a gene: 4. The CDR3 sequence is CASSRAGDETQYF. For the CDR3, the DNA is TGCGCCAGCAGCCGGGCGGGAGATGAGACCCAGTACTTC.